The 25 T cell receptor beta chains presented below share a single source sample, sequenced in a study of blood T cells in healthy people across ages. Alongside a J-beta primer mix, a sample-barcoded 5' primer served in a second PCR lasting 7 to 11 cycles. TCRdb recomputed calls from the 5' RACE reads with MiXCR, one row per CDR3 protein. The repertoire holds around 1,700,000 distinct CDR3 sequences, with 28% as singletons. Sequenced sample: blood. The source of these receptors is a woman aged 30 to 39 in good health.

In the case of this clonotype: This sequence may be a read error, since a much larger clone differs from it by one base. The gene calls are TRBV20-1 and TRBJ2-5, with 8 bases fitting TRBD1. The V gene's germline CDR1 is DFQATT and CDR2 SNEGSKA (reference sequence). The V and J ends lost 8 bases and 11 bases, in that order; junction bases with no gene match: 10. This CDR3 is built from 11 residues. Written as DNA, the CDR3 is TGCAGTCCACAACAGGGGGAAGAGCAGTACTTC. Translating it yields CSPQQGEEQYF.

The rearrangement joins TRBV20-1 to TRBJ2-7; 10 bases line up with TRBD1. In germline, CDR1 is DFQATT, CDR2 SNEGSKA (reference sequence). V lost 5 bases, J lost 7 bases, and 11 bases stayed unmatched. CDR3 length equals 14 residues. CDR3 protein: CSARRDRGVGEQYF. In DNA form, the CDR3 reads TGCAGTGCTCGCCGGGACAGGGGTGTGGGGGAGCAGTACTTC.

This clonotype was seen a few times. The chain has TRBV29-1 and TRBJ2-1, with D possibly being TRBD2 (5 bases). CDR1 is SQVTM and CDR2 is ANQGSEA in the germline V gene. The ends were cut back, 6 bases at V and 2 bases at J, with 11 bases in the middle. The CDR3 spans 13 residues. The CDR3 bases are TGCAGCGTCCGGACTGACCCCTACAATGAGCAGTTCTTC. Translating gives CSVRTDPYNEQFF.

Ten or more counts support this clonotype. This sequence joins TRBV4-1 and TRBJ2-4; D is undetermined. Germline CDR1 is MGHRA and CDR2 is YSYEKL. The CDR3 runs 15 residues. Trimming shortened V by 0 bases and J by 0 bases, and 6 bases separated the two germline ends. The CDR3 is CASSQDRLAKNIQYF. The CDR3 DNA sequence: TGCGCCAGCAGCCAAGACAGACTAGCCAAAAACATTCAGTACTTC.

The chain joins TRBV5-1 to TRBJ2-3; D ambiguous. This CDR3 comprises 15 residues. Germline V gene data show CDR1 as SGHRS and CDR2 as YFSETQ. Between the trimmed V and J ends, which lost 0 bases and 0 bases, there was a span of 8 bases. CDR3 nucleotide sequence: TGCGCCAGCAGCTTGGATTTGGGGAGCACAGATACGCAGTATTTT. Translating it yields CASSLDLGSTDTQYF.

The table lists this clonotype with a few counts. This chain uses TRBV12-3 or TRBV12-4 with TRBJ1-1; D not resolved. V was shortened by 5 bases and J by 10 bases, with 17 bases between the two germline ends. The CDR3 totals 13 residues. CDR3 bases: TGTGCCAGCAGTCCCCAGCCGTTTTATCCAGCTTTCTTT. Amino acids: CASSPQPFYPAFF.

Ten or more counts support this clonotype. DNA for the CDR3: TGTGCCATCAGTGAGGGACTAGCGGACTCCTACGAGCAGTACTTC. The encoded protein is CAISEGLADSYEQYF. The rearrangement uses TRBV10-3 and TRBJ2-7, with TRBD2 matching over 10 bases. The CDR3 length is 15 residues. CDR1 ENHRY and CDR2 SYGVKD come from the germline V gene. Unmatched junction bases numbered 1, after V lost 2 bases and J lost 0 bases.

The genes are TRBV29-1 and TRBJ2-1; D possibly corresponds to TRBD1 (7 bases). Trimming took 2 bases from V and 6 from J, leaving 11 bases between them. The CDR3 is made up of 13 amino acids. Germline CDR1 reads SQVTM; CDR2 reads ANQGSEA. For the CDR3, the DNA is TGCAGCGTTGAAAGCCAGGGGGGCAATGAGCAGTTCTTC. Amino acid sequence: CSVESQGGNEQFF.

The sample holds many counts of this clonotype. At one of its ends the junction is not consistent with the germline gene, which may arise from a read error. The chain links TRBV27 to TRBJ2-5, with D tentatively TRBD1 or TRBD2 (5 bases each). Germline loops: CDR1 MNHEY, CDR2 SMNVEV (reference sequence). This CDR3 comprises 15 residues. CDR3 in amino acids: CASSLGQRRGETQYF. The CDR3 DNA sequence: TGCGCCAGCAGCTTGGGGCAACGACGGGGAGAGACCCAGTACTTC.

A few counts support this clonotype. This chain joins TRBV7-2 and TRBJ2-2; D gene unclear. The CDR3 runs 14 residues. CDR1 SGHTA and CDR2 FQGNSA come from the germline V gene. Trimming cost V 7 bases and J 2 bases, with 11 bases left between them. The CDR3 protein is CASTSAVNTGELFF. In DNA form, the CDR3 reads TGTGCCAGCACCTCGGCGGTCAACACCGGGGAGCTGTTTTTT.

DNA for the CDR3: TGTGCCAGCAGTGGACAGACAGTTTCGAGTGGCTACACCTTC. Protein: CASSGQTVSSGYTF. This chain uses TRBV28 with TRBJ1-2; a possible D gene is TRBD1 (6 bases). The CDR3 is 14 residues long. V was pared by 5 bases and J by 7 bases, with 17 bases between. Germline V lookup: CDR1 MDHEN, CDR2 SYDVKM.

This chain uses TRBV7-2 with TRBJ2-7; a possible D gene is TRBD1 (6 bases). The V end lost 5 bases, the J end lost 3 bases, and 14 bases lay between the germline ends. CDR1 is SGHTA, CDR2 FQGNSA, per germline. The CDR3 spans 14 residues. CDR3 in amino acids: CASSQVTGDYEQYF. The CDR3 DNA reads as TGTGCCAGCAGCCAGGTGACAGGCGACTACGAGCAGTACTTC.

This clonotype came up a few times. The chain is built from TRBV14 and TRBJ2-1; 11 bases fit TRBD2. Trimming cost V 1 base and J 12 bases; bases outside gene matches: 2. The CDR3 sequence is 13 residues long. Per germline, CDR1 SGHDN and CDR2 FVKESK. CDR3 sequence reads: CASSQVAGGMQFF. As DNA, the CDR3 is TGTGCCAGCAGCCAAGTAGCGGGAGGGATGCAGTTCTTC.

Comments on this clonotype: Being one base from a much bigger clone, this may be a read error. This chain uses TRBV6-1 with TRBJ2-7, with 7 bases identical to TRBD1. J lost 5 bases, V lost 10 bases, and 11 bases had no gene match. Per germline, CDR1 MNHNS and CDR2 SASEGT. This CDR3 region has 13 residues. CDR3 DNA sequence: TGTGCCACCCGGGGACAGCGAGGACACGAGCAGTACTTC. It yields the protein CATRGQRGHEQYF.

The J gene is TRBJ1-4, the V gene TRBV20-1, with D tentatively TRBD1 (6 bases). The CDR3 loop spans 12 amino acids. The V gene's germline CDR1 is DFQATT and CDR2 SNEGSKA (reference sequence). V lost 7 bases to trimming and J lost 13 bases, with 19 bases between them. The CDR3 sequence: CSVDTGRGRLFF. The CDR3 DNA reads as TGCAGTGTCGACACAGGGAGGGGAAGACTGTTTTTT.

As to this clonotype: This likely comes from a read error, as the CDR3 has no conserved phenylalanine or tryptophan at its end. This CDR3 is CASNPDSPRDTEAFL. CDR3 bases: TGCGCCAGCAACCCGGACAGCCCTAGAGACACTGAAGCTTTCTTG. The chain employs TRBV5-1 and TRBJ1-1, with a weak D call TRBD1 (6 bases). V lost 6 bases and J 3 bases, leaving 18 bases between the germline ends. Germline V lookup: CDR1 SGHRS, CDR2 YFSETQ. This CDR3 comprises 15 residues.

In regard to this clonotype: A much larger clone lies a single base off, so this may be a read error. The chain couples TRBV6-5 to TRBJ2-1, with 10 bases that match TRBD2. The CDR3 runs to 18 residues. Germline V gives CDR1 MNHEY, CDR2 SVGAGI. CDR3 sequence: CANSYLRTGTSVYNEQFF. The CDR3 DNA is TGTGCCAACAGTTACTTAAGAACCGGGACTAGCGTTTACAATGAGCAGTTCTTC.

V gene TRBV7-2 combines with J gene TRBJ2-5, with 13 nucleotides matching TRBD2. CDR1 and CDR2 (germline): SGHTA, FQGNSA. CDR3 length: 16 amino acids. V lost 3 bases to trimming and J lost 11 bases; unmatched junction nucleotides: 12. CDR3 sequence reads: CTSSFRGTSGIGEQYF. CDR3 coding DNA: TGTACCAGCAGCTTTAGGGGGACTAGCGGGATTGGGGAGCAGTACTTC.

The V call is TRBV6-5, the J call TRBJ2-3, with 9 bases fitting TRBD1. Germline V gene lookup returns CDR1 MNHEY and CDR2 SVGAGI. Unmatched junction bases numbered 14, after V lost 2 bases and J lost 2 bases. CDR3 length: 19 residues. The CDR3 nucleotides are TGTGCCAGCAGTTACACCGGGACAGGGACAGAGATTTTCACAGATACGCAGTATTTT. This translates into CASSYTGTGTEIFTDTQYF.

This clonotype was counted a few times. The chain has TRBV20-1 and TRBJ1-1; a possible D gene is TRBD1 (6 bases). CDR3 length: 14 amino acids. CDR1 is DFQATT and CDR2 is SNEGSKA in the germline V gene (reference sequence). V lost 6 bases, J lost 5 bases, and 19 bases lay in between. The CDR3 nucleotides are TGCAGTGCAACTCCGGACAGAAGTTTAACTGAAGCTTTCTTT. Protein: CSATPDRSLTEAFF.

The gene calls are TRBV12-3 or TRBV12-4 and TRBJ2-1, with no clear D. The V and J ends lost 5 bases and 2 bases respectively, with 7 bases between them. The CDR3 has 13 amino acids. CDR3 in amino acids: CASSTKTYNEQFF. The DNA for the CDR3 is TGTGCCAGCAGTACAAAGACCTACAATGAGCAGTTCTTC.

This rearrangement joins TRBV20-1 to TRBJ1-2, with D possibly TRBD1 on 5 matching bases. This CDR3 has 14 amino acids. The V end was cut by 6 bases, the J end by 5 bases, with 19 bases between. Germline V gives CDR1 DFQATT, CDR2 SNEGSKA (reference sequence). The CDR3 nucleotides are TGCAGTGCAAATATACGGGACGGACGGTATGGCTACACCTTC. It specifies CSANIRDGRYGYTF.

This sequence joins TRBV12-3 or TRBV12-4 and TRBJ1-1; no clear D. This CDR3 spans 13 amino acids. V was shortened by 8 bases and J by 3 bases, with 13 bases between the two germline ends. CDR3 region: CASERSYHTEAFF. DNA of the CDR3: TGTGCCAGCGAGCGATCCTACCACACTGAAGCTTTCTTT.

This clonotype was seen at least ten times. V and J are TRBV28 and TRBJ2-5; D may correspond to TRBD1 or TRBD2 (5 bases each). Germline CDR1 MDHEN, CDR2 SYDVKM. Trimming cost V 3 bases and J 0 bases, with 14 bases left between them. The CDR3 is 16 amino acids. CDR3: CASSFRLGRDQETQYF. The CDR3 nucleotides are TGTGCCAGCAGTTTTCGGTTGGGACGGGACCAAGAGACCCAGTACTTC.

On this clonotype: Germline is not matched at one junction end, which may reflect a read error. CDR3 sequence (DNA): TGTGCCAGCAGCTTAGAACAGAGCCAAGAGACCCCGTACTTC. It encodes CASSLEQSQETPYF. This chain links TRBV7-2 with TRBJ2-5; no clear D gene. The CDR3 covers 14 residues. CDR1 is SGHTA, CDR2 FQGNSA, per germline.